This T cell receptor beta chain was sequenced in a study of human CD8 memory T cell subsets. Study-level findings and limits: Apart from T cell receptor beta chains, no chains were sequenced in the study. Chao1 estimates pointed to stem-like memory T cells having more diversity than precursor exhausted T cells did. Stem-like memory and precursor exhausted T cells had similarly high diversity, unlike effector memory cells.

TCR beta libraries were made by UMI-labeled 5' RACE. TCRdb re-called the 5' RACE reads; every CDR3 protein appears as one record, without DNA. Recorded for this sample: some 12,000 distinct CDR3 sequences. Comments on this clonotype: What it recognizes is unknown.

Negative magnetic separation enriched total CD8+ T cells. Sequenced: CD8+ T cells from PBMCs. The TCR originated in a human donor in good health.

The CDR3 here is CASSGPGQGSSDTQYF. The chain joins TRBV13 to TRBJ2-3; lacking DNA, the TRBD1 call made by TCRdb goes unchecked. Germline lookup yields CDR1 PRHDT and CDR2 FYEKMQ (reference sequence). CDR3 size: 16 residues.